One T cell receptor (beta chain) is described in this entry. This entry comes from a study of blood T cell repertoires in COVID-19. About the research overall: The United States, Italy and Spain supplied acute and convalescent COVID-19 samples. The cDNA or gDNA used as material had been derived from T cells, B-cell-depleted T cells, or PBMCs.

This CDR3 region has 14 residues. Germline V lookup: CDR1 SEHNR, CDR2 FQNEAQ (reference sequence). V was cut by 4 bases and J by 8 bases, with 15 bases left in between. Per the original data handling: Reference gene primer amplification in the assay estimated nucleated cell counts. Measured with immunoSEQ multiplex PCR; TCRdb has only the in-frame clones, and not every one. V, J and clone size are taken as reported in that table, and D and trimming were inferred from the DNA itself. The sample records approximately 170,000 clones, approximately 84% being singletons. The source is a human donor with acute or convalescent COVID-19. The donor label of this sample is uncertain. The material sequenced was peripheral blood. The J gene is TRBJ2-1, the V gene TRBV7-9; D is unresolved. DNA for the CDR3: TGTGCCAGCAGCTCCAGTAACATCCCCGATGAGCAGTTCTTC. Translated: CASSSSNIPDEQFF. The full variable domain, in which reference TRBV7-9 and TRBJ2-1 provide the parts outside the CDR3, is DTGVSQNPRHKITKRGQNVTFRCDPISEHNRLYWYRQTLGQGPEFLTYFQNEAQLEKSRLLSDRFSAERPKGSFSTLEIQRTEQGDSAMYLCASSSSNIPDEQFFGPGTRLTVL.